The clone carrying this T cell receptor (beta chain) was counted only a few times. Its antigen is currently unknown. This record comes from a study of T cell repertoires in cytomegalovirus infection. Study-wide background: In the study, CMV epitopes included recently identified HLA-C-restricted and well-studied HLA-B-restricted ones. CMV infection plus the matching HLA type was flagged by public TCR beta signatures. Notes on the study in general: Summed public TCR beta family frequency identified CMV carriers bearing the relevant HLA. Dominant in the ex vivo response were TCR beta clonotypes restricted by HLA-C and specific for CMV.

Via MiXCR, TCRdb re-called the reads, giving one row per CDR3 protein. The table lists 700,000 to 950,000 distinct CDR3 sequences, 32% of them singletons, with roughly an eighth in the top ten. The starting material was cultured CD8+ T cells from PBMCs, obtained from culture after CMV antigen stimulation. This receptor was taken from a human donor in good health (CMV status not recorded). Some clones in this sample may be carry-over from other donors' samples.

This chain's CDR3 is CASSLSGQGAYGYTF. DNA for the CDR3: TGTGCCAGCAGCTTATCGGGACAGGGGGCCTATGGCTACACCTTC. This rearrangement joins TRBV7-6 to TRBJ1-2, with 12 positions matching TRBD1. Germline lookup yields CDR1 SGHVS and CDR2 FNYEAQ. Trimming removed 2 bases from V and 4 bases from J; junction bases left unmatched: 2. The CDR3 is 15 amino acids.